Listed below are T cell receptor beta chains from one sample, sequenced in a study of post-analysis software for immune sequencing data. TCRdb used MiXCR to reprocess the PCR reads, holding one entry per CDR3 protein. The table records about half a million distinct CDR3 sequences, 34% of them present only once. Sequenced material: blood. The receptors shown here come from a girl between 2 and 17 years old with multiple sclerosis. Each CDR3 is given with its conserved first and last residue. D genes are given only for firm matches. Clone size, where shown, is once, few, many, or a class for clones that have expanded.

clone_size j_call d_call v_call cdr3_aa cdr3_nt
. TRBJ1-1 . TRBV29-1 CSVEPEQGGGTEAFF TGCAGCGTTGAGCCGGAACAGGGAGGTGGAACTGAAGCTTTCTTT
. TRBJ2-1 . TRBV29-1 CSVFGHKRSSEQFF TGCAGCGTTTTCGGGCATAAGCGTAGCAGTGAGCAGTTCTTC
. TRBJ2-3 TRBD2 TRBV12-3/TRBV12-4 CASSTTLAGGPTDTQYF TGTGCCAGCAGCACCACACTAGCGGGGGGACCCACAGATACGCAGTATTTT
. TRBJ1-5 . TRBV20-1 CSANQGLNQPQHF TGCAGTGCCAACCAGGGCTTGAATCAGCCCCAGCATTTT
many TRBJ2-6 . TRBV7-8 CASISVGSGANVLTF TGTGCCAGCATTTCAGTGGGCTCTGGGGCCAACGTCCTGACTTTC
. TRBJ2-7 . TRBV10-3 CAISEISPGSGDEQYF TGTGCCATCAGTGAGATTTCACCGGGCTCGGGGGATGAGCAGTACTTC
. TRBJ1-6 . TRBV25-1 CASSRDLGNSPLHF TGTGCCAGCAGTAGGGACTTAGGCAATTCACCCCTCCACTTT
. TRBJ2-3 . TRBV11-1 CASSLPKTETSTDTQYF TGTGCCAGCAGCTTACCCAAGACAGAAACTAGCACAGATACGCAGTATTTT
. TRBJ1-1 . TRBV21-1 CASSTRGRGNTEAFF TGTGCCAGCAGCACCCGGGGTCGTGGGAACACTGAAGCTTTCTTT
. TRBJ1-2 . TRBV2 CASSEGTSFYGYTF TGTGCCAGCAGTGAGGGGACCTCCTTCTATGGCTACACCTTC
. TRBJ1-2 . TRBV12-3/TRBV12-4 CASSPWSRANYGYTF TGTGCCAGCAGCCCATGGTCACGGGCTAACTATGGCTACACCTTC
. TRBJ2-7 TRBD1 TRBV20-1 CSASRQGGTYEQYF TGCAGTGCTAGTCGACAGGGGGGGACCTACGAGCAGTACTTC
. TRBJ2-7 TRBD1 TRBV14 CASGQGPFYEQYF TGTGCCAGCGGACAGGGACCATTCTACGAGCAGTACTTC
. TRBJ2-5 TRBD1 TRBV5-6 CASSLRTGRTQETQYF TGTGCCAGCAGCTTAAGGACAGGGAGGACGCAAGAGACCCAGTACTTC
. TRBJ2-5 . TRBV6-6 CASSYSIVGLETQYF TGTGCCAGCAGTTACTCGATCGTGGGTCTGGAGACCCAGTACTTC
few TRBJ2-7 . TRBV4-1 CASSQVFPILSEQYF TGCGCCAGCAGCCAAGTATTCCCCATCCTAAGCGAGCAGTACTTC
. TRBJ2-1 . TRBV7-9 CASSLRLPSYNEQFF TGTGCCAGCAGCTTAAGACTACCCTCCTACAATGAGCAGTTCTTC
. TRBJ1-2 . TRBV7-2 CASRFTGTNYGYTF TGTGCCAGCAGATTTACAGGAACTAACTATGGCTACACCTTC
. TRBJ2-2 . TRBV6-1 CASSGGWGRTGELFF TGTGCCAGCAGTGGGGGCTGGGGAAGGACCGGGGAGCTGTTTTTT
few TRBJ2-7 . TRBV20-1 CSASRDGTYEQYF TGCAGTGCAAGCCGGGACGGAACCTACGAGCAGTACTTC
. TRBJ2-7 . TRBV27 CASSHQGSYEQYF TGTGCCAGCAGTCATCAGGGCTCCTACGAGCAGTACTTC
once TRBJ1-1 TRBD1 TRBV4-1 CASSQTGTGKSTEAFF TGCGCCAGCAGCCAAACCGGGACAGGTAAGAGCACTGAAGCTTTCTTT
few TRBJ2-1 TRBD1 TRBV5-1 CASSWGDRGYNEQFF TGCGCCAGCAGCTGGGGGGACAGGGGCTACAATGAGCAGTTCTTC
few TRBJ2-3 . TRBV5-1 CASSLVWQGTDTQYF TGCGCCAGCAGCTTGGTTTGGCAGGGTACAGATACGCAGTATTTT
. TRBJ1-5 . TRBV4-1 CASRAAYSNQPQHF TGCGCCAGCAGGGCAGCCTATAGCAATCAGCCCCAGCATTTT
few TRBJ2-1 TRBD2 TRBV5-6 CASSPATRLAGSSYNEQFF TGTGCCAGCAGCCCAGCAACACGGCTAGCGGGGTCCTCCTACAATGAGCAGTTCTTC
few TRBJ1-5 TRBD1 TRBV7-9 CASSFEGANQPQHF TGTGCCAGCAGCTTTGAGGGGGCCAATCAGCCCCAGCATTTT
. TRBJ2-3 . TRBV28 CASSSPGERGTDTQYF TGTGCCAGCAGTTCTCCGGGTGAGCGGGGCACAGATACGCAGTATTTT
. TRBJ2-4 TRBD1 TRBV15 CATSPTGSSNIQYF TGTGCCACCAGTCCGACAGGGTCGTCAAACATTCAGTACTTC
few TRBJ1-2 . TRBV4-1 CASRQATGGYTF TGCGCCAGCAGACAGGCGACGGGTGGCTACACCTTC
few TRBJ1-5 . TRBV12-3/TRBV12-4 CASSRDGNQPQHF TGTGCCAGCAGCCGGGACGGCAATCAGCCCCAGCATTTT
few TRBJ2-3 TRBD2 TRBV20-1 CSAVQAGSTDTQYF TGCAGTGCCGTTCAAGCGGGGAGCACAGATACGCAGTATTTT
. TRBJ1-2 TRBD1 TRBV7-9 CASSLGRQGLNYGYTF TGTGCCAGCAGCTTAGGTCGACAGGGCTTGAACTATGGCTACACCTTC
. TRBJ2-5 . TRBV7-3 CASSLSRAETQYF TGTGCCAGCAGCTTATCAAGGGCCGAGACCCAGTACTTC
. TRBJ1-1 . TRBV28 CASSLGETTEAFF TGTGCCAGCAGTTTAGGGGAGACCACTGAAGCTTTCTTT
. TRBJ2-3 . TRBV29-1 CSVLGHSTGTQYF TGCAGCGTTTTGGGACATTCAACAGGTACGCAGTATTTT
. TRBJ1-2 . TRBV29-1 CSVETQRNGYTF TGCAGCGTTGAGACCCAGAGGAACGGCTACACCTTC
. TRBJ2-3 TRBD2 TRBV19 CASSAGVNTQYF TGTGCCAGTAGTGCGGGAGTGAATACGCAGTATTTT
few TRBJ2-7 TRBD1 TRBV7-9 CASSDSTGTRSYEQYF TGTGCCAGCAGCGACTCGACAGGGACGAGGTCCTACGAGCAGTACTTC
. TRBJ1-5 . TRBV4-1 CASRQGITGNQPQHF TGCGCCAGCAGGCAAGGGATAACAGGGAATCAGCCCCAGCATTTT
. TRBJ2-1 TRBD2 TRBV3-1 CASASPGLAGVSSYNEQFF TGTGCCAGCGCATCCCCGGGACTAGCGGGGGTAAGCTCCTACAATGAGCAGTTCTTC
. TRBJ1-5 . TRBV6-5 CASSLRHISNQPQHF TGTGCCAGCAGTCTCCGACACATTAGCAATCAGCCCCAGCATTTT
. TRBJ1-4 . TRBV7-9 CASSPTGPSEKLFF TGTGCCAGCAGCCCTACAGGGCCCAGCGAAAAACTGTTTTTT
. TRBJ1-2 . TRBV2 CASNRAPANYGYTF TGTGCCAGTAACAGGGCCCCAGCTAACTATGGCTACACCTTC
few TRBJ1-1 . TRBV6-1 CASSAAFDTEAFF TGTGCCAGCAGCGCGGCCTTTGACACTGAAGCTTTCTTT
few TRBJ2-1 . TRBV20-1 CSARARGWSYNEQFF TGCAGTGCTCGAGCGAGGGGATGGTCCTACAATGAGCAGTTCTTC
few TRBJ2-7 TRBD2 TRBV20-1 CSANSRGVSYEQYF TGCAGTGCTAACTCGCGGGGGGTCTCCTACGAGCAGTACTTC
. TRBJ1-5 . TRBV29-1 CSVDGGSNQPQHF TGCAGCGTTGATGGGGGCAGCAATCAGCCCCAGCATTTT
. TRBJ1-2 TRBD1 TRBV29-1 CSAGTGIYGYTF TGCAGCGCTGGGACAGGGATCTATGGCTACACCTTC
. TRBJ2-1 . TRBV9 CASSPNLYNEKFF TGTGCCAGCAGCCCAAATCTTTACAATGAGAAGTTCTTC
. TRBJ2-3 . TRBV6-5 CASRDLGRSTDTQYF TGTGCCAGCAGGGACCTAGGGAGGAGCACAGATACGCAGTATTTT
. TRBJ2-5 TRBD2 TRBV5-1 CASSSGTTQGETQYF TGCGCCAGCAGCTCCGGGACTACCCAAGGGGAGACCCAGTACTTC
. TRBJ2-3 TRBD1 TRBV5-1 CASKDQGATDTQYF TGCGCCAGCAAAGATCAGGGGGCAACAGATACGCAGTATTTT
few TRBJ2-1 . TRBV5-1 CASSRGPQGSGSEQFF TGCGCCAGCAGCCGGGGGCCCCAGGGGTCCGGGAGTGAGCAGTTCTTC
. TRBJ2-7 TRBD2 TRBV20-1 CSARGLAGASYEQYF TGCAGTGCTAGGGGACTAGCGGGGGCCTCCTACGAGCAGTACTTC